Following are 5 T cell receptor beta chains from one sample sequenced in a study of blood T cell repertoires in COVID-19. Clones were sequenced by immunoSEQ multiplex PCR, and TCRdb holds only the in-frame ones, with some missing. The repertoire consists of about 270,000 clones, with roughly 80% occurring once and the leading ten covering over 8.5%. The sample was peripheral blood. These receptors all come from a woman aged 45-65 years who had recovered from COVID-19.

For the CDR3, the DNA is TGTGCCAGCAGTCGCCTTTTGGCGGCTAGCGGGGTGGAGACCCAGTACTTC. It is translated as CASSRLLAASGVETQYF. The rearrangement joins TRBV3-1 (or the pseudogene TRBV3-2) to TRBJ2-5, with 9 bases lining up with TRBD2. The CDR3 is 17 amino acids. Germline CDR1 and CDR2: LGHDT and YNNKEL (reference sequence). The V segment lost 6 bases and the J segment 5 bases; nucleotides outside the gene matches: 16.

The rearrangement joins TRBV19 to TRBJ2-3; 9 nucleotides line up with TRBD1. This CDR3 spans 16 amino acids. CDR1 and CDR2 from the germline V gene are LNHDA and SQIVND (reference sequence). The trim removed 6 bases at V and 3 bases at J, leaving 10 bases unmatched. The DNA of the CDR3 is TGTGCCAGTAGACCGGCATGGACAGGGGAAACAGATACGCAGTATTTT. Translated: CASRPAWTGETDTQYF.

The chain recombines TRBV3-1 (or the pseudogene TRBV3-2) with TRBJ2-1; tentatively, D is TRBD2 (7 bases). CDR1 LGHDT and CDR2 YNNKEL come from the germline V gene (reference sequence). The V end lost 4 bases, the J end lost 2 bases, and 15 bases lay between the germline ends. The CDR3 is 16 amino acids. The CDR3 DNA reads TGTGCCAGCAGCCGGAGGGGGGGCAGCCCCTACAATGAGCAGTTCTTC. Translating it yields CASSRRGGSPYNEQFF.

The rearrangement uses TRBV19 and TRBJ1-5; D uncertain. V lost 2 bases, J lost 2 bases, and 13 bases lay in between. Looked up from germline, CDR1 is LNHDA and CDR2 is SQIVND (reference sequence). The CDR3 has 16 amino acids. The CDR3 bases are TGTGCCAGTAGTATATCAGGAAATCTTGGCAATCAGCCCCAGCATTTT. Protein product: CASSISGNLGNQPQHF.

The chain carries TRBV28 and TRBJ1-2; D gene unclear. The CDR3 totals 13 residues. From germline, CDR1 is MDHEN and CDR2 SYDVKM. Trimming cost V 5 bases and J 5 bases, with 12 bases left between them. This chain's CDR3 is CASSRGEYYGYTF. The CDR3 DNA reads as TGTGCCAGCAGTCGCGGGGAGTATTATGGCTACACCTTC.